Detailed here is one T cell receptor (beta chain). The table lists this clonotype with many counts. The clone's antigen remains unknown. Per-base quality was not reported, and no clone a single base away is much larger than it. This entry is derived from a study of molecular identifiers for immune sequencing clone quantification (dated by TCRdb to 2017 to 2018). Regarding the research as a whole: For a replicate experiment, the RNA from either 20,000 or 100,000 naive CD8 T cells was divided into five aliquots, and four of those aliquots went on to sequencing. This methods study benchmarked molecular-identifier clustering-based TCR repertoire sequencing (MIDCIRS) and TCR RNA copy counting, using CD8 T cells to do so.

The study at large found these results: Clones above 20 RNA copies held over 99% of molecules in CMV-specific effector cells but under 1% in naive cells. Spiked-in Jurkat TCR RNA (approximately 9 copies' worth), which is not part of the donor repertoire, was contained in the naive libraries. Without barcode sub-clustering, chimeric consensus sequences inflated TCR diversity; chimeras reached as high as 47%. Modeling gave around 3 recovered TCR RNA copies per cell versus around 10 by digital PCR, implying around 31% capture efficiency. Spiked-in Jurkat TCR RNA equivalent to a single cell was reported to be detectable even among 800,000 to 1,000,000 naive CD8 T cells. Identical TCR molecules sharing a barcode could cause highly expanded clone sizes to be underestimated.

The library was prepared using PCR. Sequencing instrument: Illumina HiSeq 4000. Bulk TCR libraries were made following a previously described method, with the TCR primers given in Table S5. The Qiagen AllPrep DNA/RNA kit was used to purify total RNA. Before analysis, reads from multiple sequencing runs of the same library were pooled. Per the original workflow: Reads were retained only if their TCR constant sequence matched exactly, and those retained reads were trimmed to 150 nt and grouped according to their 12-nt molecular barcodes. Reads inside each barcode group were sub-clustered using a 15% Levenshtein threshold, and a quality-weighted consensus sequence was constructed for each RNA molecule. Non-functional sequences were removed, as were lower-count sequences one edit away from another. On the basis of fitting two negative binomial distributions, barcode sub-clusters with fewer than 20% of the maximum read count were discarded. TCRdb cleaned the public reads at Q25 with fastp, built clones with MiXCR and kept in-frame beta chains. Each entry merges the rows of one CDR3 protein and shows their most common DNA and genes. The V and J calls follow TCRdb's processing rather than the paper's. The sample table records some 650,000 distinct CDR3 sequences; just under 20% of these occur just once. The ten largest clones add up to 0.85% of the sample.

V and J lose 4 bases and 10 bases, and a span of 15 bases separates them. The germline V gene (reference sequence) specifies SEHNR as CDR1 and FQNEAQ as CDR2. The CDR3 holds 13 amino acids from the cysteine to the phenylalanine. The read is trimmed to its CDR3 DNA, 39 bases read in frame from base 1. Libraries of naive CD8 T cells were built from anywhere between about 18,000 and 1,000,000 sorted cells, with 10%, 30% or 50% of the purified RNA used. On a BD FACSAria II, naive CD8 T cells were FACS-sorted as CD8+CD4-CCR7+CD45RA+ and collected into RLT Plus buffer. To test detection sensitivity, Jurkat RNA equal to around 10 TCR copies was added to samples of 20,000-1,000,000 naive CD8 T cells. CD8 T cells were enriched with RosetteSep CD8+ T Cell Enrichment Cocktail and Ficoll-Paque, followed by ACK red cell lysis.

This chain is built from TRBV7-9 and TRBJ2-3; the D region possibly corresponds to TRBD2 (6 bases align). Specimen: naive CD8+ T cells from blood, with Jurkat cell RNA spiked in. The meaning of the sample's cell subset or site label: FACS-sorted CD8+CD4-CCR7+CD45RA+ naive T cells. This TCR derives from a human donor in good health. Some libraries in this study had Jurkat cell RNA spiked in. The DNA sequence is TGTGCCAGCAGCTCCACGACTAGTCTTGCGCAGTATTTT. It encodes CASSSTTSLAQYF.